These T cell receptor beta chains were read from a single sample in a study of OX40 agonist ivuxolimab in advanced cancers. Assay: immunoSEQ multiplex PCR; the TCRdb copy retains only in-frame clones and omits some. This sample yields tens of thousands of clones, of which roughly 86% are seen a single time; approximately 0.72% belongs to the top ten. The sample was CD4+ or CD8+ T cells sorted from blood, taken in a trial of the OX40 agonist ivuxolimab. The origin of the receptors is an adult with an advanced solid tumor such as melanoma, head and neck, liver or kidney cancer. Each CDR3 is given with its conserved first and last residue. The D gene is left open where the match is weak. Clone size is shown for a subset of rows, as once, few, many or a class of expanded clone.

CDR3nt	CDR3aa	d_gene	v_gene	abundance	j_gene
TGTGCCAGCACCCACCGCAGAGGAGCGGGTATCCGGGAGACCCAGTACTTC	CASTHRRGAGIRETQYF	NA	TRBV28	once	TRBJ2-5
TGTGCCAGCAGCCTGAGGGTTGTCAGCAGCAGATCCTACGAGCAGTACTTC	CASSLRVVSSRSYEQYF	NA	TRBV5-6	NA	TRBJ2-7
TGTGCCAGCAGCTTGGGACCAACCGAGACCGATACGCAGTATTTT	CASSLGPTETDTQYF	NA	TRBV5-4	NA	TRBJ2-3
TGTGCCAGCATCCCCCCAGTGAAGTTGCAATACTTC	CASIPPVKLQYF	NA	TRBV27	few	TRBJ2-7
TGTGCCAGCAGTTTACCCGACCTAGCCAAAAACATTCAGTACTTC	CASSLPDLAKNIQYF	NA	TRBV28	NA	TRBJ2-4
TGTGCCAGCAGCTTACGGGGTAGCGGGAGCGATGAGCAGTTCTTC	CASSLRGSGSDEQFF	TRBD2	TRBV7-9	NA	TRBJ2-1
TGTGCCAGCAGTTTCCGGGACAGCGGGAGGGCCTATGAGCAGTTCTTC	CASSFRDSGRAYEQFF	TRBD2	TRBV27	few	TRBJ2-1
TGTGCCAGCGGCGGTGGGGGGTCGGTTACAAACGAGCAGTACTTC	CASGGGGSVTNEQYF	NA	TRBV27	NA	TRBJ2-7
TGTGCCAGCGGGGTCCCCACATTTGGGGTCTACGAGCAGTACTTC	CASGVPTFGVYEQYF	NA	TRBV27	once	TRBJ2-7
TGCAGCGTTGAAGATCTCGGAGGGGGCCGGGAAGCTTTCTTT	CSVEDLGGGREAFF	TRBD1	TRBV29-1	NA	TRBJ1-1
TGCGCCAGCAGCTCTGGACTAGCAGGCACAGATACGCAGTATTTT	CASSSGLAGTDTQYF	TRBD2	TRBV5-1	NA	TRBJ2-3
TGCGCCAGCAGCCAAGAAAGGAACAGGGAATTCACTGAAGCTTTCTTT	CASSQERNREFTEAFF	NA	TRBV4-3	NA	TRBJ1-1
TGTGCCAGCAGCCTAATAACAGGATACGGATCCTATGGCTACACCTTC	CASSLITGYGSYGYTF	NA	TRBV14	NA	TRBJ1-2
TGTGCCAGCAGCTTTGGTGGGAGCATCGGTTACTTC	CASSFGGSIGYF	NA	TRBV11-2	NA	TRBJ2-5
TGTGCCAGCAGCTCCCCCGCCGGGACGACAGAGCGGGAGCAGTACTTC	CASSSPAGTTEREQYF	NA	TRBV7-9	once	TRBJ2-7
TGTGCCAGTAGGGAGGGGGGCGCATCCGGAAACACCATATATTTT	CASREGGASGNTIYF	NA	TRBV25-1	NA	TRBJ1-3
TGTGCCAGCAGCTTGGGCAGGGGGCAAGGTGAGCAGTTCTTC	CASSLGRGQGEQFF	TRBD1	TRBV5-4	NA	TRBJ2-1
TGTGCCAGCAGTGAGTCTACGCGGGGGGTGTTGGCTGAGCAGTTCTTC	CASSESTRGVLAEQFF	TRBD2	TRBV6-4	NA	TRBJ2-1
TGCAGCGTTAGGGCGGGAGGAAGCTCCTACAATGAGCAGTTCTTC	CSVRAGGSSYNEQFF	TRBD2	TRBV29-1	NA	TRBJ2-1
TGTGCCAGTAGTGTCCGACAGGGAGCCAAAAACATTCAGTACTTC	CASSVRQGAKNIQYF	TRBD1	TRBV19	NA	TRBJ2-4
TGTGCCAGCTCACCATTGACACAGGGATTGAACACTGAAGCTTTCTTT	CASSPLTQGLNTEAFF	NA	TRBV18	few	TRBJ1-1
TGTGCCAGCAGTCAGAGCGGGAGGGCCCACTACGAGCAGTACTTC	CASSQSGRAHYEQYF	TRBD2	TRBV6-6	NA	TRBJ2-7
TGTGCCAGCAGCGATCCGGGACTGCTTAATTCACCCCTCCACTTT	CASSDPGLLNSPLHF	NA	TRBV6-5	few	TRBJ1-6
TGCGCCAGCAGCCACCCCGGGTCAGGGGGTACTGGCTACACCTTC	CASSHPGSGGTGYTF	TRBD1	TRBV4-1	once	TRBJ1-2
TGTGCCTGGAGTGTTGGGACAGTCAATGGCTACACCTTC	CAWSVGTVNGYTF	TRBD1	TRBV30	NA	TRBJ1-2
TGCGCCAGCAGCAAGCATGAGGGCAGGAATCAGCCCCAGCATTTT	CASSKHEGRNQPQHF	NA	TRBV5-1	NA	TRBJ1-5
TGTGCCACTAGGAGACTGAACACTGAAGCTTTCTTT	CATRRLNTEAFF	NA	TRBV6-1	few	TRBJ1-1
TGTGCCAGCGGCAGGGGGGCTTATGGCTACACCTTC	CASGRGAYGYTF	TRBD1	TRBV28	NA	TRBJ1-2
TGCGCCAGCAGCTCGGGACTCGAACGGAGCACAGATACGCAGTATTTT	CASSSGLERSTDTQYF	NA	TRBV5-1	NA	TRBJ2-3
TGTGCCAGCAGCTACCCTCCAGCAGCGGGGGGGAGCCTCTACGAGCAGTACTTC	CASSYPPAAGGSLYEQYF	TRBD2	TRBV7-2	NA	TRBJ2-7
TGTGCCAGCAGTTCCCCGGGGACAGGGGGCGGGGAGACCCAGTACTTC	CASSSPGTGGGETQYF	TRBD1	TRBV27	NA	TRBJ2-5
TGTGCCAGCAGTTTCCACCCCGATACGCAGTATTTT	CASSFHPDTQYF	NA	TRBV27	NA	TRBJ2-3
TGTGCCAGCAGCTTAATCGGGAACACTGAAGCTTTCTTT	CASSLIGNTEAFF	NA	TRBV7-9	NA	TRBJ1-1
TGCGCCAGCAGCTCGACTAGCGGGCAAGAGACCCAGTACTTC	CASSSTSGQETQYF	TRBD2	TRBV5-1	few	TRBJ2-5
TGTGCCAGCAGCAGGAGGACTAGCTCGGAGACCCAGTACTTC	CASSRRTSSETQYF	TRBD2	TRBV11-2	NA	TRBJ2-5
TGTGCCAGCAGTGGGGGGGCACCCTATAATTCACCCCTCCACTTT	CASSGGAPYNSPLHF	NA	TRBV2	NA	TRBJ1-6
TGCGCCAGCAGCCAGGACACGATCGGGACCGGGGAGCTGTTTTTT	CASSQDTIGTGELFF	NA	TRBV5-1	NA	TRBJ2-2
TGTGCCAGTAGTACCCTAGCGGGAGGTATGACCCAGTACTTC	CASSTLAGGMTQYF	TRBD2	TRBV19	few	TRBJ2-5
TGTGCCGGCAGCACCAGGGGCACAGATACGCAGTATTTT	CAGSTRGTDTQYF	NA	TRBV11-1	NA	TRBJ2-3
TGTGCCAGCAGTTTCGGGGGTCGGGGACTCTACGAGCAGTACTTC	CASSFGGRGLYEQYF	NA	TRBV28	once	TRBJ2-7
TGCGCCAGCAGCCCATTCCGGGACGGTGAAAAACTGTTTTTT	CASSPFRDGEKLFF	NA	TRBV5-1	NA	TRBJ1-4
TGTGCCAGCAGCCGAAAGGCAGGGGATGGTGGCTACACCTTC	CASSRKAGDGGYTF	NA	TRBV5-8	NA	TRBJ1-2
TGTGCCAGCAGCTTGGAGCGGAACACCGGGGAGCTGTTTTTT	CASSLERNTGELFF	NA	TRBV5-5	NA	TRBJ2-2
TGTGCCAGCAGCGTAGGGGGACAGGGATGGATTGAACAGTTCTTC	CASSVGGQGWIEQFF	TRBD1	TRBV9	few	TRBJ2-1
TGTGCCAGCAGCTGGGGACACTCGAACACTGAAGCTTTCTTT	CASSWGHSNTEAFF	NA	TRBV7-3	NA	TRBJ1-1
TGTGCCACCTTAGGGGGACGGGGCTACACCTTC	CATLGGRGYTF	NA	TRBV27	few	TRBJ1-2
TGTGCCAGCAGCCAGGATCCTGACAGGGTTCAGGAAAAACTGTTTTTT	CASSQDPDRVQEKLFF	TRBD1	TRBV9	NA	TRBJ1-4
TGTGCCACCACCCGGGTAGCGGGGAATGAGCAGTTCTTC	CATTRVAGNEQFF	TRBD2	TRBV6-5	NA	TRBJ2-1
TGTGCCAGCAATCAAGCCAACTCCCTCTCTGGAAACACCATATATTTT	CASNQANSLSGNTIYF	NA	TRBV6-1	few	TRBJ1-3
TGTGCCAGCAGCTCCCCCGGACAGGGAACTGGAAACACCATATATTTT	CASSSPGQGTGNTIYF	TRBD1	TRBV28	NA	TRBJ1-3